In its sample, the clone carrying this T cell receptor (beta chain) was seen many times. As it was prepared, the TCRbeta library received unique molecular identifiers. TCRdb fed the PCR reads into MiXCR, producing one record per CDR3 protein. The data show about 110,000 distinct CDR3 sequences, 5.5% to 6.5% seen once. Looked up from germline, CDR1 is MNHEY and CDR2 is SVGEGT. The CDR3 totals 13 residues. Trimming took off 2 bases at V and 10 bases at J, with 12 bases between the two ends. The data derive from a study of T-cell reconstitution after alpha-beta-depleted transplantation in children. The sequenced sample was PBMCs, mostly from graft donor cells, obtained 360 days after TCRalphabeta/CD19-depleted stem cell transplant. This rearrangement joins TRBV6-2 or TRBV6-3 to TRBJ2-1; D assignment may be TRBD1 or TRBD2 (5 bases each). The source of this sequence is a male patient aged 2-15 years who had a stem cell transplant for acute lymphoblastic leukemia, so the T cells may come from the graft donor. The CDR3 here is CASSYVPREEQFF. The CDR3 DNA reads TGTGCCAGCAGTTACGTACCCAGGGAGGAGCAGTTCTTC.